This TCR beta chain was recorded in a study of cytomegalovirus exposure and HLA in healthy donors. Donors came from a validation cohort of over a hundred subjects, distinct from the first 666-subject cohort. Using immunoSEQ multiplex PCR, the repertoire was profiled, and TCRdb retains in-frame clones only, with some absent. The sample comprises about 130,000 clones, more than 95% of which are singletons, and 1.7% rests with the top ten. The CDR3 sequence is 15 residues long. Germline V CDR1 and CDR2: LGHNA, YNFKEQ. V dropped 7 bases and J dropped 8 bases, with 20 bases sitting between them. Specimen: PBMCs. The J gene is TRBJ1-4, the V gene TRBV4-2; D possibly corresponds to TRBD1 (5 bases). The sequence derives from a young man in good health and CMV-seronegative. This CDR3 reads CASTWGGTPTEKLFF. The DNA of the CDR3 is TGTGCCAGCACCTGGGGGGGGACGCCAACCGAAAAACTGTTTTTT.